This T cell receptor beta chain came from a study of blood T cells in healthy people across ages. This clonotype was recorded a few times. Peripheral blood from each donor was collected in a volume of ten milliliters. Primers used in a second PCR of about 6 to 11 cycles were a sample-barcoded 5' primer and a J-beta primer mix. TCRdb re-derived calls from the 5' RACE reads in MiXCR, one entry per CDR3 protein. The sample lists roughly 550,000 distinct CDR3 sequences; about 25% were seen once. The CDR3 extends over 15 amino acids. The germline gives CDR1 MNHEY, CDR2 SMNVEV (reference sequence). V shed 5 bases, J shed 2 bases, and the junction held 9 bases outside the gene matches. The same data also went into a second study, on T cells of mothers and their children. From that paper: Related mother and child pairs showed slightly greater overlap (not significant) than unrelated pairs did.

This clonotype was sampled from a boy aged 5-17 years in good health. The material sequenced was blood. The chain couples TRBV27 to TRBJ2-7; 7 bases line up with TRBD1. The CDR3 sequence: CASSPGQVPTYEQYF. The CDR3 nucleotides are TGTGCCAGCAGTCCCGGACAGGTACCTACCTACGAGCAGTACTTC.